Listed here are 18 T cell receptor beta chains from one sample, sequenced in a study of cytomegalovirus exposure and HLA in healthy donors (dated by TCRdb to between 2016 and 2019). The receptor library was made with the immunoSEQ multiplex PCR assay. A mixture of 60 forward primers for TCR Vbeta segments and 13 reverse primers for TCR Jbeta segments was used in the multiplex PCR. The clones in this table, taken by TCRdb from immuneACCESS, are in-frame only. Not every clone is retained; where verified, under half of the shortfall comes from an unresolved V gene, and the cause of the rest is unknown. This sample has around 57,000 clones in its table, and approximately 88% of those were observed once. About 1.6% of the sample goes to the ten largest clones. What was sequenced was PBMCs. Every receptor here comes from a young man in good health and CMV-seropositive.

The chain combines TRBV18 with TRBJ1-2; 7 bases align to TRBD1. CDR3 length equals 13 residues. The V and J ends lost 2 bases and 6 bases, in that order; junction bases with no gene match: 3. Germline CDR1 KGHSH, CDR2 LQKENI. The CDR3 region is CASSPITGDGYTF. The CDR3, as DNA: TGTGCCAGCTCACCAATTACAGGGGATGGCTACACCTTC.

The chain uses TRBV6-6 and TRBJ1-1; no clear D. The germline CDR1 and CDR2 sequences are MNHNY and SVGAGI (reference sequence). V lost 8 bases to trimming and J lost 1 base, with 11 bases between them. The CDR3 is made up of 13 amino acids. The CDR3 here is CASSRTANTEAFF. The DNA of the CDR3 is TGTGCCAGCTCTAGGACTGCGAACACTGAAGCTTTCTTT.

The V call is TRBV18, the J call TRBJ2-2; D possibly corresponds to TRBD2 (6 bases). This CDR3 spans 16 amino acids. Trimming left V 5 bases short and J 1 base short, with 14 bases between. Per the germline V gene, CDR1 is KGHSH and CDR2 is LQKENI. In DNA form, the CDR3 reads TGTGCCAGCTCAACCTTTACGGGACTGAACACCGGGGAGCTGTTTTTT. It encodes CASSTFTGLNTGELFF. Full variable domain (missing parts from reference TRBV18 and TRBJ2-2): NAGVMQNPRHLVRRRGQEARLRCSPMKGHSHVYWYRQLPEEGLKFMVYLQKENIIDESGMPKERFSAEFPKEGPSILRIQQVVRGDSAAYFCASSTFTGLNTGELFFGEGSRLTVL.

CDR3 sequence (DNA): TGTGCCAGCAGTTACTCGACAGCGATCGAGACCCAGTACTTC. As protein: CASSYSTAIETQYF. The chain has TRBV6-5 and TRBJ2-5; a possible D gene is TRBD1 (5 bases). Trimming shortened V by 0 bases and J by 5 bases, and 10 bases separated the two germline ends. CDR3 length equals 14 residues. Germline V lookup: CDR1 MNHEY, CDR2 SVGAGI.

The V gene is TRBV28, the J gene TRBJ2-3; 10 bases are shared with TRBD2. V was pared by 6 bases and J by 2 bases, with 5 bases of the junction left unmatched. Germline V lookup: CDR1 MDHEN, CDR2 SYDVKM. CDR3 length equals 15 residues. This CDR3 reads CASSPGLAATDTQYF. CDR3 coding DNA: TGTGCCAGCAGCCCCGGACTAGCGGCCACAGATACGCAGTATTTT. The variable domain in full, completed from reference TRBV28 and TRBJ2-3, reads DVKVTQSSRYLVKRTGEKVFLECVQDMDHENMFWYRQDPGLGLRLIYFSYDVKMKEKGDIPEGYSVSREKKERFSLILESASTNQTSMYLCASSPGLAATDTQYFGPGTRLTVL.

The chain employs TRBV27 and TRBJ1-5; 9 bases map to TRBD1. This CDR3 has 18 amino acids. V dropped 4 bases and J dropped 0; count of bases not matched to a gene: 10. Germline-derived CDR1 and CDR2 are MNHEY and SMNVEV (reference sequence). CDR3 nucleotide sequence: TGTGCCAGCAGTTCCGGGACAGGGTCTACCTATAGCAATCAGCCCCAGCATTTT. Translation: CASSSGTGSTYSNQPQHF.

The rearrangement uses TRBV28 and TRBJ1-2, with D perhaps matching TRBD1 (6 bases). Trimming took 3 bases from V and 8 from J, leaving 13 bases between them. Germline V CDR1 and CDR2: MDHEN, SYDVKM. The CDR3 loop spans 13 amino acids. CDR3 DNA sequence: TGTGCCAGCAGTTTGAACAGGGCTAAAGGCTACACCTTC. This sequence encodes CASSLNRAKGYTF.

This sequence joins TRBV2 and TRBJ2-7; 13 positions agree with TRBD2. Per the germline V gene, CDR1 is SNHLY and CDR2 is FYNNEI. V lost 1 base, J lost 7 bases, and 4 bases stayed unmatched. This CDR3 spans 15 amino acids. The CDR3 spells CASSEVLAGGGEQYF. CDR3 bases: TGTGCCAGCAGTGAAGTACTAGCGGGAGGGGGGGAGCAGTACTTC.

The chain combines TRBV5-6 with TRBJ2-1; 8 bases fit TRBD1. V was clipped by 2 bases and J by 7 bases; unmatched bases: 11. This CDR3 contains 16 residues. CDR1 SGHDT and CDR2 YYEEEE come from the germline V gene. CDR3 in amino acids: CASSFYRGIIRNEQFF. Written as DNA, the CDR3 is TGTGCCAGCAGCTTCTACAGGGGGATCATACGGAATGAGCAGTTCTTC.

The CDR3 loop is CASSFGESYEQYF. CDR3 in DNA: TGTGCCAGTTCCTTTGGTGAGAGTTACGAGCAGTACTTC. This sequence joins TRBV19 and TRBJ2-7, with unresolved D. The CDR3 has 13 amino acids. V lost 8 bases and J 4 bases, leaving 15 bases between the germline ends. Germline values: CDR1 LNHDA, CDR2 SQIVND (reference sequence).

J is TRBJ1-2 and V is TRBV7-2; TRBD1 is a possible D gene (6 bases). The CDR3 is made up of 17 amino acids. Germline CDR1 and CDR2: SGHTA and FQGNSA. V was clipped by 1 base and J by 1 base, with 16 bases between them. CDR3 coding DNA: TGTGCCAGCAGCTTAGAGGGGGTGGGCAGCTTTAACTATGGCTACACCTTC. Protein sequence: CASSLEGVGSFNYGYTF.

The V call is TRBV29-1, the J call TRBJ1-1; TRBD1 aligns across 9 bases. Germline values: CDR1 SQVTM, CDR2 ANQGSEA. CDR3 length: 12 residues. With V trimmed by 7 bases and J by 1 base, 1 base remained unmatched. CDR3 bases: TGCAGCGGGGGACAGGGGAACACTGAAGCTTTCTTT. It specifies CSGGQGNTEAFF.

The rearrangement joins TRBV9 to TRBJ2-7; TRBD2 matches at 10 bases. CDR3 length: 15 amino acids. After removal of 0 bases from V and 6 bases from J, the junction contained 6 bases not matched to a gene. Germline CDR1 SGDLS, CDR2 YYNGEE. CDR3 sequence: CASSVGASGSGEQYF. The CDR3 DNA is TGTGCCAGCAGCGTAGGGGCTAGCGGGAGCGGCGAGCAGTACTTC.

The CDR3 DNA sequence: TGTGCCAGCAGCCCCTGGACAGCCACAGATACGCAGTATTTT. This gives the protein CASSPWTATDTQYF. The chain has TRBV14 and TRBJ2-3, with a weak D call TRBD1 (6 bases). V lost 4 bases to trimming and J lost 2 bases, with 10 bases between them. The CDR3 has 14 residues. CDR1 SGHDN and CDR2 FVKESK come from the germline V gene.

The J gene is TRBJ2-1, the V gene TRBV7-2; possibly TRBD2 for D (5 bases). The V end was cut by 4 bases, the J end by 4 bases, with 11 bases between. CDR3 length: 14 residues. Germline V gives CDR1 SGHTA, CDR2 FQGNSA. CDR3 coding DNA: TGTGCCAGCAGCTCAAGGACTGATTACAATGAGCAGTTCTTC. This translates into CASSSRTDYNEQFF. The whole variable domain, filled in from reference TRBV7-2 and TRBJ2-1, reads GAGVSQSPSNKVTEKGKDVELRCDPISGHTALYWYRQSLGQGLEFLIYFQGNSAPDKSGLPSDRFSAERTGGSVSTLTIQRTQQEDSAVYLCASSSRTDYNEQFFGPGTRLTVL.

The chain employs TRBV28 and TRBJ1-2, with TRBD1 matching over 9 bases. Losses at the gene ends were 4 bases for V and 7 bases for J; bases not matched to a gene: 7. Germline CDR1 MDHEN, CDR2 SYDVKM. The CDR3 length is 14 residues. CDR3 in DNA: TGTGCCAGCAGTTGGGCGGGACAGGGAGGTGGCTACACCTTC. The encoded protein is CASSWAGQGGGYTF.

The chain combines TRBV9 with TRBJ2-4; 7 bases agree with TRBD1. The CDR3 is 14 residues long. With V trimmed by 4 bases and J by 8 bases, 9 bases remained unmatched. Germline CDR1 is SGDLS and CDR2 is YYNGEE. The CDR3 bases are TGTGCCAGCAGCCTGAGACAGGGTCTGGACATTCAGTACTTC. Translation: CASSLRQGLDIQYF.

This clone was detected a few times. The chain combines TRBV5-6 with TRBJ2-7; a possible D gene is TRBD2 (5 bases). CDR3 length equals 14 residues. The germline V gene has CDR1 SGHDT and CDR2 YYEEEE. V lost 5 bases to trimming and J lost 3 bases, with 15 bases between them. Here the CDR3 DNA reads TGTGCCAGCAGTTTTGGGATAGCGCACTACGAGCAGTACTTC. This gives the protein CASSFGIAHYEQYF.